Described below is a single T cell receptor (beta chain) sequence and its context. MiXCR, run by TCRdb on the 5' RACE reads, gives a single entry per CDR3 protein. The sample has fewer than 250,000 distinct CDR3 sequences, roughly 7% seen once. The CDR3 covers 12 residues. Germline V gene sequence: CDR1 SNHLY, CDR2 FYNNEI. The V and J ends lost 10 bases and 0 bases respectively, with 7 bases between them. These data are taken from a study of identical twins. The sample also formed part of further work on yellow fever vaccine responses in identical twins.

The source material was memory (CD45RO+) T cells sorted from blood. This sequence was found in a woman in her late teens or twenties in good health. The chain is built from TRBV2 and TRBJ2-1; D gene unclear. This chain's CDR3 is CANGRSYNEQFF. The CDR3 DNA follows: TGTGCCAACGGTCGCTCCTACAATGAGCAGTTCTTC. The whole variable domain, filled in from reference TRBV2 and TRBJ2-1, reads EPEVTQTPSHQVTQMGQEVILRCVPISNHLYFYWYRQILGQKVEFLVSFYNNEISEKSEIFDDQFSVERPDGSNFTLKIRSTKLEDSAMYFCANGRSYNEQFFGPGTRLTVL.